These T cell receptor beta chains were read from a single sample in a study of CD8 T cells in ankylosing spondylitis. TCRdb re-called the 5' RACE reads through MiXCR, storing one row per CDR3 protein. This sample has more than 60,000 distinct CDR3 sequences, with roughly 5.2% found just once. The material sequenced was blood, either unsorted or a sorted T cell fraction (not recorded which). These receptors were taken from a male donor with ankylosing spondylitis or in good health (not recorded which). CDR3s include the opening cysteine and the closing phenylalanine or tryptophan. The D gene is left open where the match is weak. Where a row states a size, it is once, few, many or the class of an expanded clone; other rows omit it.

j_call: TRBJ1-5
clone_size: many
v_call: TRBV19
d_call: NA
cdr3_aa: CASSSQTVASNQPQHF
cdr3_nt: TGTGCCAGTAGTTCCCAAACAGTGGCTAGCAATCAGCCCCAGCATTTT

j_call: TRBJ2-3
clone_size: many
v_call: TRBV29-1
d_call: TRBD2
cdr3_aa: CSVDRGVGDTQYF
cdr3_nt: TGCAGCGTTGACCGGGGGGTCGGAGATACGCAGTATTTT

j_call: TRBJ2-5
clone_size: few
v_call: TRBV20-1
d_call: TRBD2
cdr3_aa: CCATALNSGDPQETQYF
cdr3_nt: TGCTGTGCTACCGCCCTCAACAGCGGGGACCCCCAAGAGACCCAGTACTTC

j_call: TRBJ1-1
clone_size: many
v_call: TRBV15
d_call: NA
cdr3_aa: CATSRDTGGVFTEAFF
cdr3_nt: TGTGCCACCAGCAGAGATACAGGAGGGGTGTTCACTGAAGCTTTCTTT

j_call: TRBJ1-2
clone_size: many
v_call: TRBV20-1
d_call: NA
cdr3_aa: CSAQTASANYGYTF
cdr3_nt: TGCAGTGCTCAAACAGCGTCAGCTAACTATGGCTACACCTTC

j_call: TRBJ1-5
clone_size: many
v_call: TRBV6-5
d_call: NA
cdr3_aa: CASSYDSNQPQHF
cdr3_nt: TGTGCCAGCAGTTACGACAGCAATCAGCCCCAGCATTTT

j_call: TRBJ2-3
clone_size: many
v_call: TRBV5-1
d_call: NA
cdr3_aa: CASSLWGASTDTQYF
cdr3_nt: TGCGCCAGCAGCTTGTGGGGGGCCAGCACAGATACGCAGTATTTT

j_call: TRBJ1-1
clone_size: many
v_call: TRBV4-1
d_call: TRBD1
cdr3_aa: CASSQADRVGEAFF
cdr3_nt: TGCGCCAGCAGCCAAGCGGACAGGGTAGGTGAAGCTTTCTTT

j_call: TRBJ2-5
clone_size: many
v_call: TRBV11-2
d_call: TRBD2
cdr3_aa: CATLPRGRETQYF
cdr3_nt: TGTGCCACCCTCCCGCGGGGGAGAGAGACCCAGTACTTC

j_call: TRBJ1-4
clone_size: many
v_call: TRBV5-1
d_call: TRBD1
cdr3_aa: CATRTGYTNEKLFF
cdr3_nt: TGCGCCACCAGGACAGGCTACACTAATGAAAAACTGTTTTTT

j_call: TRBJ1-1
clone_size: many
v_call: TRBV7-2
d_call: NA
cdr3_aa: CASSPQGWSTEAFF
cdr3_nt: TGTGCCAGCAGCCCACAGGGATGGTCCACTGAAGCTTTCTTT

j_call: TRBJ1-5
clone_size: many
v_call: TRBV20-1
d_call: TRBD1
cdr3_aa: CSSFSGTGGGNQPQHF
cdr3_nt: TGCAGTTCCTTCTCCGGGACAGGGGGCGGCAATCAGCCCCAGCATTTT

j_call: TRBJ2-7
clone_size: many
v_call: TRBV29-1
d_call: NA
cdr3_aa: CSVQARELQYF
cdr3_nt: TGCAGCGTTCAAGCGAGGGAGTTGCAGTACTTC

j_call: TRBJ2-7
clone_size: many
v_call: TRBV5-8
d_call: NA
cdr3_aa: CASSSSFWTVSYEQYF
cdr3_nt: TGTGCCAGCAGCTCATCGTTTTGGACAGTCTCCTACGAGCAGTACTTC

j_call: TRBJ1-1
clone_size: many
v_call: TRBV5-1
d_call: NA
cdr3_aa: CASSLGQANTEAFF
cdr3_nt: TGCGCCAGCAGCTTGGGACAGGCGAACACTGAAGCTTTCTTT

j_call: TRBJ2-2
clone_size: many
v_call: TRBV2
d_call: NA
cdr3_aa: CASNPTENTGELFF
cdr3_nt: TGTGCCAGCAATCCGACAGAGAACACCGGGGAGCTGTTTTTT

j_call: TRBJ2-5
clone_size: many
v_call: TRBV20-1
d_call: NA
cdr3_aa: CSARDSRRSEETQYF
cdr3_nt: TGCAGTGCTAGAGACTCGAGGAGGAGTGAGGAGACCCAGTACTTC

j_call: TRBJ2-5
clone_size: few
v_call: TRBV7-7
d_call: NA
cdr3_aa: CASSPDKAIGTQYF
cdr3_nt: TGTGCTAGCAGCCCGGACAAGGCAATCGGGACCCAGTACTTC

j_call: TRBJ2-2
clone_size: many
v_call: TRBV5-1
d_call: TRBD2
cdr3_aa: CASGTGTSPGELFF
cdr3_nt: TGCGCCAGCGGTACCGGGACTAGTCCCGGGGAGCTGTTTTTT

j_call: TRBJ2-1
clone_size: many
v_call: TRBV29-1
d_call: NA
cdr3_aa: CSVEGGGANYNEQFF
cdr3_nt: TGCAGCGTTGAAGGAGGAGGGGCGAACTACAATGAGCAGTTCTTC

j_call: TRBJ1-1
clone_size: many
v_call: TRBV6-6
d_call: NA
cdr3_aa: CASRAGFNTEAFF
cdr3_nt: TGTGCCAGCAGGGCGGGTTTCAACACTGAAGCTTTCTTT

j_call: TRBJ2-3
clone_size: many
v_call: TRBV7-8
d_call: NA
cdr3_aa: CASSFGEATDTQYF
cdr3_nt: TGTGCCAGCAGCTTTGGAGAAGCAACAGATACGCAGTATTTT

j_call: TRBJ2-5
clone_size: many
v_call: TRBV20-1
d_call: NA
cdr3_aa: CSARDLSGFGETQYF
cdr3_nt: TGCAGTGCTAGAGACTTGAGTGGGTTTGGAGAGACCCAGTACTTC

j_call: TRBJ2-7
clone_size: many
v_call: TRBV7-8
d_call: NA
cdr3_aa: CASSRDFYEQYF
cdr3_nt: TGTGCCAGCAGCCGGGATTTTTACGAGCAGTACTTC

j_call: TRBJ2-1
clone_size: many
v_call: TRBV30
d_call: NA
cdr3_aa: CAWKSNNNEQFF
cdr3_nt: TGTGCCTGGAAGAGTAACAACAATGAGCAGTTCTTC

j_call: TRBJ1-1
clone_size: many
v_call: TRBV4-3
d_call: NA
cdr3_aa: CASSQESVTEAFF
cdr3_nt: TGCGCCAGCAGCCAAGAAAGTGTCACTGAAGCTTTCTTT

j_call: TRBJ1-2
clone_size: many
v_call: TRBV5-6
d_call: NA
cdr3_aa: CASSLRAPGPNYGYTF
cdr3_nt: TGTGCCAGCAGCTTGAGAGCACCAGGACCTAACTATGGCTACACCTTC

j_call: TRBJ2-5
clone_size: many
v_call: TRBV7-2
d_call: NA
cdr3_aa: CASSQGLLALYQYF
cdr3_nt: TGTGCCAGCAGTCAGGGACTCCTCGCCCTTTACCAGTACTTC

j_call: TRBJ2-1
clone_size: NA
v_call: TRBV12-3/TRBV12-4
d_call: NA
cdr3_aa: CASSLRDHISEQFF
cdr3_nt: TGTGCCAGCAGTTTAAGGGACCATATATCTGAGCAGTTCTTC

j_call: TRBJ2-7
clone_size: many
v_call: TRBV5-1
d_call: TRBD1
cdr3_aa: CASSLQGAQDEQYF
cdr3_nt: TGCGCCAGCAGCTTACAGGGGGCCCAGGACGAGCAGTACTTC

j_call: TRBJ1-5
clone_size: many
v_call: TRBV6-1
d_call: NA
cdr3_aa: CASRGRQQSNQPQHF
cdr3_nt: TGTGCCAGCAGGGGTCGGCAACAGAGCAATCAGCCCCAGCATTTT

j_call: TRBJ1-6
clone_size: many
v_call: TRBV20-1
d_call: NA
cdr3_aa: CSAGQQGNNSPLHF
cdr3_nt: TGCAGTGCTGGTCAGCAGGGGAACAATTCACCCCTCCACTTT

j_call: TRBJ2-3
clone_size: many
v_call: TRBV3-1
d_call: NA
cdr3_aa: CASSPFGGDTQYF
cdr3_nt: TGTGCCAGCAGCCCCTTCGGCGGGGATACGCAGTATTTT

j_call: TRBJ2-5
clone_size: many
v_call: TRBV11-2
d_call: NA
cdr3_aa: CASSLGGVRQETQYF
cdr3_nt: TGTGCCAGCAGCTTAGGCGGGGTACGCCAAGAGACCCAGTACTTC

j_call: TRBJ2-7
clone_size: many
v_call: TRBV28
d_call: NA
cdr3_aa: CASIQRAANSYEQYF
cdr3_nt: TGTGCCAGCATCCAAAGGGCTGCAAACTCCTACGAGCAGTACTTC

j_call: TRBJ2-7
clone_size: NA
v_call: TRBV7-2
d_call: TRBD2
cdr3_aa: CASSFWTSGVREEQYF
cdr3_nt: TGTGCCAGCAGCTTTTGGACTAGCGGGGTTCGGGAGGAGCAGTACTTC

j_call: TRBJ1-2
clone_size: many
v_call: TRBV7-9
d_call: TRBD1
cdr3_aa: CASSLGPGTGYGYTF
cdr3_nt: TGTGCCAGCAGCTTAGGCCCGGGGACAGGGTACGGCTACACCTTC

j_call: TRBJ2-7
clone_size: many
v_call: TRBV7-2
d_call: NA
cdr3_aa: CASRSLSSYEQYF
cdr3_nt: TGTGCCAGCAGATCCTTGTCGAGCTACGAGCAGTACTTC

j_call: TRBJ2-3
clone_size: many
v_call: TRBV5-1
d_call: NA
cdr3_aa: CASSLDSTTDTQYF
cdr3_nt: TGCGCCAGCAGCTTGGACAGTACCACAGATACGCAGTATTTT

j_call: TRBJ1-5
clone_size: many
v_call: TRBV29-1
d_call: NA
cdr3_aa: CSVLPESLDQPQHF
cdr3_nt: TGCAGCGTCCTACCGGAGTCGCTGGATCAGCCCCAGCATTTT

j_call: TRBJ2-5
clone_size: many
v_call: TRBV25-1
d_call: NA
cdr3_aa: CASSEYRGNQETQYF
cdr3_nt: TGTGCCAGCAGTGAATATAGGGGAAACCAAGAGACCCAGTACTTC